This record covers a single T cell receptor beta chain. As yet, its antigen is unknown. The record originates from a study of cytomegalovirus exposure and HLA in healthy donors. Study-wide results and limits: An ancestry cluster, one associated with Asian ancestry, reportedly showed fewer N-insertions than the roughly 670-donor mean in a later analysis.

PCR was performed using 60 Vbeta and 13 Jbeta primers. TCRdb keeps only in-frame clones here, not all; method: immunoSEQ multiplex PCR. The table has about 160,000 clones, 80% seen once; the top ten hold approximately 1.3%. Germline loops: CDR1 MNHEY, CDR2 SVGAGI. The ends were cut back, 5 bases at V and 10 bases at J, with 12 bases in the middle. This CDR3 has 12 amino acids. The rearrangement uses TRBV6-5 and TRBJ2-1; a possible D gene is TRBD1 (6 bases). This sequence originates from a man under 40 in good health and CMV-seronegative. Sequenced: PBMCs. The DNA for the CDR3 is TGTGCCAGCAGTAGGATTCAGGGGGAGCAGTTCTTC. It specifies CASSRIQGEQFF.